A selection of T cell receptor beta chains follows, all from one sample in a study of blood T cells in healthy people across ages. Via MiXCR, TCRdb re-called the 5' RACE reads, giving one row per CDR3 protein. Among more than 1,400,000 distinct CDR3 sequences, 35% to 45% were seen once, and the ten largest hold 7.9%. Sequenced input: blood. Receptor source: a young woman in good health. Each CDR3 is given with its conserved first and last residue. D genes are given only for firm matches. Expanded clones get a size class; other rows say once, few or many, or leave the size out.

TRBV29-1	few	TRBJ1-2	NA	CSVERGANYGYTF	TGCAGCGTTGAAAGGGGCGCAAACTATGGCTACACCTTC
TRBV15	NA	TRBJ2-7	NA	CATSSPGGYEQYF	TGTGCCACCAGCAGCCCCGGCGGCTACGAGCAGTACTTC
TRBV6-5	NA	TRBJ2-3	NA	CASSAGYTQYF	TGTGCCAGCAGTGCTGGGTATACGCAGTATTTT
TRBV21-1	NA	TRBJ2-5	NA	CASSGTGSPMTQYF	TGTGCCAGCAGCGGGACAGGGAGCCCCATGACCCAGTACTTC
TRBV7-2	NA	TRBJ2-1	NA	CASSPPAVWNEQFF	TGTGCCAGCAGCCCTCCGGCGGTGTGGAATGAGCAGTTCTTC
TRBV4-2	NA	TRBJ2-1	NA	CASGSGGHNEQFF	TGTGCCAGCGGGAGTGGGGGGCACAATGAGCAGTTCTTC
TRBV10-3	NA	TRBJ2-1	NA	CAIRLGSLNEQFF	TGTGCCATCCGTCTGGGTTCACTCAATGAGCAGTTCTTC
TRBV7-2	few	TRBJ1-2	NA	CASTPGGPRRSYTF	TGTGCCAGCACCCCGGGGGGACCCCGTCGGAGCTACACCTTC
TRBV20-1	NA	TRBJ2-3	NA	CSARRDTDTQYF	TGCAGTGCTAGACGAGACACAGATACGCAGTATTTT
TRBV20-1	once	TRBJ1-1	TRBD1	CSASRGQTNTEAFF	TGCAGTGCTAGTAGGGGACAGACGAACACTGAAGCTTTCTTT
TRBV27	NA	TRBJ2-3	TRBD2	CASSLSGLAGGQSTDTQYF	TGTGCCAGCAGTTTATCTGGACTAGCGGGGGGGCAGAGCACAGATACGCAGTATTTT
TRBV12-3/TRBV12-4	NA	TRBJ2-3	NA	CASSLGRVRLTDTQYF	TGTGCCAGCAGTTTAGGCCGGGTACGCCTCACAGATACGCAGTATTTT
TRBV24-1	few	TRBJ2-3	NA	CATSDKYRGHRKTDTQYF	TGTGCCACCAGTGATAAATACCGGGGACATAGGAAAACAGATACGCAGTATTTT
TRBV27	few	TRBJ2-1	TRBD2	CASRGPSGRGGFSYNEQFF	TGTGCCAGCCGAGGGCCTAGCGGGAGAGGGGGGTTCTCCTACAATGAGCAGTTCTTC
TRBV11-2	NA	TRBJ2-7	TRBD2	CASSPDPTSGSSYEQYF	TGTGCCAGCAGCCCCGATCCCACTAGCGGGAGCTCCTACGAGCAGTACTTC
TRBV28	NA	TRBJ2-5	NA	CASIALGTSYNEQYF	TGTGCCAGCATCGCTCTCGGGACTTCATACAATGAGCAGTACTTC
TRBV15	NA	TRBJ2-1	NA	CATSRDGTGFVEQFF	TGTGCCACCAGCAGAGATGGAACAGGGTTTGTGGAGCAGTTCTTC
TRBV7-6	NA	TRBJ2-3	TRBD1	CASSFADRGTDTQYF	TGTGCCAGCAGTTTTGCTGACAGGGGGACAGATACGCAGTATTTT
TRBV5-1	NA	TRBJ1-2	TRBD1	CASSAPTGGADGYTF	TGCGCCAGCAGCGCCCCGACAGGGGGCGCGGATGGCTACACCTTC
TRBV29-1	NA	TRBJ1-2	TRBD1	CSGEENRGWGYTF	TGCAGCGGTGAAGAGAACAGGGGTTGGGGCTACACCTTC
TRBV10-3	few	TRBJ2-2	NA	CAISDSRQNTGELFF	TGTGCCATCAGTGACAGCAGGCAGAACACCGGGGAGCTGTTTTTT
TRBV12-3/TRBV12-4	NA	TRBJ1-1	NA	CASSDRVYTEAFF	TGTGCCAGCAGCGATCGGGTTTACACTGAAGCTTTCTTT
TRBV27	NA	TRBJ2-1	NA	CAAEGQGLSYNEQFF	TGTGCGGCGGAGGGGCAGGGCCTCTCCTACAATGAGCAGTTCTTC
TRBV3-1	few	TRBJ2-7	TRBD2	CASSETSGVQVEQYF	TGTGCCAGCAGCGAGACTAGCGGAGTACAGGTCGAGCAGTACTTC
TRBV7-9	NA	TRBJ2-3	TRBD2	CASTSAAGGYGGQYF	TGTGCCAGCACCTCCGCCGCGGGAGGGTATGGTGGGCAGTATTTT
TRBV4-3	NA	TRBJ2-7	NA	CASSQAPQYEQYF	TGCGCCAGCAGCCAAGCTCCCCAGTACGAGCAGTACTTC
TRBV29-1	many	TRBJ2-5	TRBD1	CSVGPGGQETQYF	TGCAGCGTCGGACCAGGGGGCCAAGAGACCCAGTACTTC
TRBV6-5	NA	TRBJ2-1	NA	CASRRRDEQFF	TGTGCCAGCAGGCGGCGGGATGAGCAGTTCTTC
TRBV6-5	NA	TRBJ2-1	TRBD2	CASQVPRTSGSYEQFF	TGTGCCAGCCAGGTACCCCGGACTAGCGGGAGTTATGAGCAGTTCTTC
TRBV14	few	TRBJ2-5	NA	CASGGHPQETQYF	TGTGCCAGCGGGGGACATCCGCAAGAGACCCAGTACTTC
TRBV11-2	NA	TRBJ2-3	NA	CASSSPPGPPAQYF	TGTGCCAGCAGCTCTCCACCGGGGCCGCCGGCGCAGTATTTT
TRBV7-9	NA	TRBJ2-1	TRBD2	CTSVAGSEYNEQFF	TGTACCAGCGTAGCGGGATCCGAATACAATGAGCAGTTCTTC
TRBV10-3	NA	TRBJ2-1	TRBD2	CAISGTSGGDNEQFF	TGTGCCATCAGTGGAACCAGCGGGGGGGACAATGAGCAGTTCTTC
TRBV11-2	NA	TRBJ2-1	NA	CASSFSGSGEQFF	TGTGCCAGCAGCTTTTCGGGATCTGGTGAGCAGTTCTTC
TRBV19	NA	TRBJ2-3	TRBD2	CASKILAGGTDTQYF	TGTGCCAGTAAGATCCTAGCGGGGGGAACAGATACGCAGTATTTT
TRBV18	NA	TRBJ2-7	NA	CASSTHVGASSYEQYF	TGTGCCAGCTCAACACATGTGGGGGCAAGCTCCTACGAGCAGTACTTC
TRBV3-1	once	TRBJ1-2	TRBD1	CASRPTGQLNYGYTF	TGTGCCAGCAGACCTACGGGACAGCTAAACTATGGCTACACCTTC
TRBV7-9	once	TRBJ2-5	NA	CASSWLAGQETQYF	TGTGCCAGCAGCTGGTTGGCCGGCCAAGAGACCCAGTACTTC
TRBV27	NA	TRBJ1-3	NA	CASSLNLGRGNTIYF	TGTGCCAGCAGTTTAAACCTCGGACGGGGAAACACCATATATTTT
TRBV6-1	NA	TRBJ1-5	NA	CASSDQGSNQPQHF	TGTGCCAGCAGTGATCAGGGTAGCAATCAGCCCCAGCATTTT
TRBV10-1	NA	TRBJ1-1	NA	CASPTEAEMNTEAFF	TGCGCCAGCCCAACGGAGGCAGAGATGAACACTGAAGCTTTCTTT
TRBV27	NA	TRBJ2-3	NA	CASRSPRDMGTQYF	TGTGCCAGCAGATCCCCCCGGGACATGGGTACGCAGTATTTT
TRBV9	NA	TRBJ1-1	NA	CASSVGEGGAFTEAFF	TGTGCCAGCAGCGTAGGAGAGGGGGGGGCTTTCACTGAAGCTTTCTTT